This TCR beta chain comes out of a study of PD-L1 blockade in urothelial cancer. Study-level background: Enrolled patients had been treated previously with 0 to 3 chemotherapy regimens.

TCRdb's table, derived via immunoSEQ multiplex PCR, lists solely in-frame clones and lacks some. In the table there are roughly 84,000 clones, about 80% of which are singletons. Germline V CDR1 and CDR2: LGHNA, YNFKEQ. V lost 3 bases, J lost 0 bases, and 14 bases lay in between. This CDR3 is built from 16 residues. Points on this clone: Its antigen is still unknown.

Study outcomes and limitations: At the 3-week point, tumor-associated blood clones expanded more in durable-benefit patients.

This clonotype originated in a man aged 65-85 years with urothelial cancer. The rearrangement uses TRBV4-2 and TRBJ1-1; D may be TRBD1 (6 bases). The sample consisted of PBMCs, taken around atezolizumab (anti-PD-L1) treatment. CDR3 loop: CASSHPLRGMNTEAFF. In nucleotides, the CDR3 is TGTGCCAGCAGCCACCCCCTTAGGGGGATGAACACTGAAGCTTTCTTT.